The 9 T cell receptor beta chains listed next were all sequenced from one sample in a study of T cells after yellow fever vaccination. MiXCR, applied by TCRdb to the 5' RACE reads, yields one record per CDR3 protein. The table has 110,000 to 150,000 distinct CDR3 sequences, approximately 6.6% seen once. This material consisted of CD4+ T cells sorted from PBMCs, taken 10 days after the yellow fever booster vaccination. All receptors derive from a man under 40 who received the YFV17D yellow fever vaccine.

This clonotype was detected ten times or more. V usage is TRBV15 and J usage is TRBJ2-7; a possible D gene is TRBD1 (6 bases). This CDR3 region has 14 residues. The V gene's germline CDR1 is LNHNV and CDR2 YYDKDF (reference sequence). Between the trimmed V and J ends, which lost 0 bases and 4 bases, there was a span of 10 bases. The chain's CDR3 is CATSRDRGGYEQYF. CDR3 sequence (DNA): TGTGCCACCAGCAGAGACAGGGGCGGGTACGAGCAGTACTTC.

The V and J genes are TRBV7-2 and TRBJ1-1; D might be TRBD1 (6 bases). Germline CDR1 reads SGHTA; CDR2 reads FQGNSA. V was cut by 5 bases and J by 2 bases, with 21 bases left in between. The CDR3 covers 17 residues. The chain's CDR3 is CASSTDSGTLINTEAFF. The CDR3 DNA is TGTGCCAGCAGCACGGACTCCGGGACACTCATTAACACTGAAGCTTTCTTT.

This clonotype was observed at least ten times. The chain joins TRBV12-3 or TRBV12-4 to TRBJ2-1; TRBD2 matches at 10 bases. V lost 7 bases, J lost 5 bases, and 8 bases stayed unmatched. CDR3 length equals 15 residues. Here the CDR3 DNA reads TGTGCCAGCAACTTTGGGACTAGCGCCGACAATGAGCAGTTCTTC. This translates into CASNFGTSADNEQFF.

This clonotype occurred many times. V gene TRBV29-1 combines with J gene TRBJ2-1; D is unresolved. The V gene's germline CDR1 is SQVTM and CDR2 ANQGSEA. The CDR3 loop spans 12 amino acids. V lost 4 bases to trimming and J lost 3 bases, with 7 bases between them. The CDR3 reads CSVVGNYNEQFF. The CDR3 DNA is TGCAGCGTTGTTGGTAACTACAATGAGCAGTTCTTC.

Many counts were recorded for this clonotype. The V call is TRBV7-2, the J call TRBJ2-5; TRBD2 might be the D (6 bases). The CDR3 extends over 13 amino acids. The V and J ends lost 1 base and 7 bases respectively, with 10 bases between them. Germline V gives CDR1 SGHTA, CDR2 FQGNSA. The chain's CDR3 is CASSLGLVGTQYF. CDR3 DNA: TGTGCCAGCAGCTTAGGACTAGTGGGGACCCAGTACTTC.

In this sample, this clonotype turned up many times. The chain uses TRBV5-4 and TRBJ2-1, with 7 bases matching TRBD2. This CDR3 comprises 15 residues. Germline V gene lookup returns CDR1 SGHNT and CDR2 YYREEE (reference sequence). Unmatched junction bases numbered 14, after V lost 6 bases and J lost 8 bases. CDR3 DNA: TGTGCCAGCACCAAAGGGGCAGGGAGGGACGATGAGCAGTTCTTC. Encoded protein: CASTKGAGRDDEQFF.

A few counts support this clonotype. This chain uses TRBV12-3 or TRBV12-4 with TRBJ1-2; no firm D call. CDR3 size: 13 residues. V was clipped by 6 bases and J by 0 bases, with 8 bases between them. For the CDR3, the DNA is TGTGCCAGCAGCGGGCAATCTAACTATGGCTACACCTTC. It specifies CASSGQSNYGYTF.

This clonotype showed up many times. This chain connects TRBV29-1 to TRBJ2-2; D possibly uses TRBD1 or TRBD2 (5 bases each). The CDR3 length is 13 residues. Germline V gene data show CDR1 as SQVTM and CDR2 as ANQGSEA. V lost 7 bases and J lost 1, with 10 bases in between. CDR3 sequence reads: CSGRDGNTGELFF. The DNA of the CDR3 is TGCAGCGGACGGGACGGGAACACCGGGGAGCTGTTTTTT.

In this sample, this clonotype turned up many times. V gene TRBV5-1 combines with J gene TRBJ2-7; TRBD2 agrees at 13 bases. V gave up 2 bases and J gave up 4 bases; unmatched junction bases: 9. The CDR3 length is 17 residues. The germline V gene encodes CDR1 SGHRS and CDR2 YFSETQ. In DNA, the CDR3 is TGCGCCAGCAGCTTAAACGCCGGGACTAGCGGGATTTACGAGCAGTACTTC. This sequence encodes CASSLNAGTSGIYEQYF.